Described below is a single T cell receptor (beta chain) sequence and its context. The antigen this receptor binds is unknown. Per-nucleotide qualities are absent, and no much larger clonotype sits a single base away. Healthy HIV-negative adults with no recently reported acute infections or vaccinations were included as donors. Only Caucasian adults living in Nashville, Tennessee, USA were represented among the donors. Magnetic negative selection was used to enrich CD4+ T cells, after which naive cells were positively selected on CD45RA and the negative fraction became the memory subset. After blood collection by leukapheresis, PBMCs were isolated using Ficoll-Histopaque density gradient centrifugation and then cryopreserved in the vapor phase of liquid nitrogen. Analytical flow cytometry was used to check the purity and quantity of every magnetically sorted T cell population. Genomic DNA was isolated from every sorted fraction and measured by UV absorbance on a Nanodrop 2000c.

Including the terminal cysteine and phenylalanine, the CDR3 comprises 15 residues. The only DNA kept is the CDR3, 45 bases in frame from the first base. V is pared back by 0 bases and J by 1 base, with 9 bases lying between the germline termini. Looking up the germline V gene yields CDR1 MNHEY and CDR2 SVGAGI. Using the deep immunoSEQ assay, multiplex PCR amplified TCR CDR3 regions from genomic DNA. Genomic DNA extracted from each cell subset was distributed evenly over all wells of several immunoSEQ 96-well plates, and each plate served as one replicate. For sorted subsets, about 200 ng genomic DNA, equal to 30,000 to 35,000 T cell genomes, was loaded into each replicate PCR. Purified libraries were quantified with a Qubit 3.0 fluorometer, sized on a Bioanalyzer 2100, and re-quantified with the KAPA Library Quantification kit. Every immunoSEQ 96-well plate was sequenced on a dedicated single-read 150-cycle Illumina NextSeq 550 flow cell. On the authors' methods: Because the immunoSEQ output included only junctional sequences and no quality scores, the filtering could not be the same as the filtering used for full-length reads. Sequences were annotated with PyIR, a Python wrapper for IgBLAST v1.9, using IMGT germline references to assign V/J genes and CDR3. Reads were removed for weak V/J assignments (E-value above 1e-6), missing CDR3, stop codons, out-of-frame junctions, or ambiguous translated residues. V3J clonotypes were defined as sequences sharing the same inferred V gene, J gene, and CDR3 amino acid sequence. To compute the percentage overlap between repertoires, the number of shared unique clonotypes was divided by the size of the smaller repertoire. RTK rarefaction, the Chao1 estimator, and Recon v2.1 estimates of unobserved clonotypes were used to assess repertoire richness. For all TCRbeta clonotypes obtained by the gDNA method from a few donors, generation probabilities were computed with OLGA. TCRdb took this table from immuneACCESS and kept in-frame rearrangements with V and J called. Such tables lack part of the clones; where checked against another copy, unresolved V genes explain under half of the gap, and the rest is unexplained. The V and J calls and the clone size are those of that table, but D and trimming were determined from the DNA. Within this sample are over 850,000 clones, with approximately 78% of them counted one time only. The ten largest clonotypes hold roughly 0.55% of the sample.

These data originate in a study of shared clonotypes between healthy human individuals (dated by TCRdb to about 2020). Regarding the research as a whole: A few men and two women, aged 18 to 49 years, made up the cohort. For each donor, three plates each were used for CD4 naive and CD4 memory, two plates were used for CD8 naive, and one plate was used for CD8 memory. To estimate repertoire size and how much clonotype sharing occurs between individuals, the study deeply sequenced the blood TCR repertoires of five or six healthy adults. Different laboratories and diverse techniques were used to prepare libraries and sequence TCR repertoires, to increase sequencing depth and limit assay-specific biases. Between about 0.8 and 9.5 billion PBMCs per donor were obtained by leukapheresis.

The full study reports these points: Compared with non-shared clonotypes, the clonotypes found in all four sorted-subset donors had higher generation probabilities. Naive subsets generally had larger estimated clonotype richness than memory subsets did. Pairwise subsampling led to the expectation that sequencing depth would affect the degree of clonotype sharing among donors. Only blood was sampled, and tissue TCR repertoires likely differ from those in blood. About 5% of naive CD4, roughly 3.6% of naive CD8, approximately 2% of memory CD4, and about 0.4% of memory CD8 clonotypes were shared across four donors. Rarefaction of sorted-subset datasets indicated incomplete sequencing despite the large sequencing depth. Because the study included a small number of donors, the genetic and exposure-history diversity represented was limited.

The clonotype comes from a man aged 18 to 35 in good health. Some clones in this sample may be carry-over from other donors' samples. Here the chain combines TRBV6-5 and TRBJ1-1; no D gene call is confident. The sequencing sample was made of memory CD4+ T cells from PBMCs. The cell subset or site label for this specimen denotes: CD45RA-negative fraction. In nucleotides, the sequence is TGTGCCAGCAGTTACTCCGGACCGTCGAACACTGAAGCTTTCTTT. This is translated as CASSYSGPSNTEAFF.